This TCR beta chain was found in a study of T-cell memory formation after mild COVID-19. Study results and caveats: CD4+ bias marked clones expanding day 15 to 37, unlike balanced contracting clones. Shrinking CD4+ clones were chiefly CM and EM; CD8+ ones were chiefly EMRA. The appearance of some responding clones in pre-infection memory suggested that cross-reactive memory joined.

Researchers used 5'RACE with constant-segment primers to make TCR alpha and TCR beta cDNA libraries that carry sample barcodes and UMIs. Each CDR3 protein is one row after TCRdb ran MiXCR on the 5' RACE reads. The data show roughly 550,000 distinct CDR3 sequences, over 20% seen once. This clonotype appeared many times. What it recognizes is unknown. With V trimmed by 6 bases and J by 6 bases, 9 bases remained unmatched. CDR3 length equals 15 residues. The chain employs TRBV12-3 or TRBV12-4 and TRBJ2-7; 12 nucleotides align to TRBD2. The source is an adult woman who had mild COVID-19 (a few samples of this study predate the infection). Cell type and time point are not known. The specimen was PBMCs or a T cell subset sorted from them (not recorded which). Written as DNA, the CDR3 is TGTGCCAGCAGCAAAACGACTAGCGGGAGCTCCGAGCAGTACTTC. Encoded protein: CASSKTTSGSSEQYF.